This section outlines one TCR beta chain sequence together with its context. The antigen remains unidentified. The record originates from a study of cytomegalovirus exposure and HLA in healthy donors. Study-wide results and limits: In a later analysis, the majority of CMV-associated beta chains seemingly showed HLA restriction. Researchers reported in a later analysis that common viral pathogens appeared linked to several top clusters.

Vbeta (60) and Jbeta (13) primers were used in the PCR. The table came from immunoSEQ multiplex PCR; TCRdb's copy has only in-frame clones and leaves some out. The table has more than 110,000 clones, over 75% seen once. Trimming stripped 4 bases from V and 0 bases from J, with 12 bases between. Germline V gene sequence: CDR1 KGHSH, CDR2 LQKENI. The CDR3 has 15 residues. The sequenced sample was PBMCs. V usage is TRBV18 and J usage is TRBJ2-5; possible D gene TRBD2, 6 bases. The sequence was collected from a female donor in good health and CMV-seronegative. The DNA for the CDR3 is TGTGCCAGCTCACGAGCCGGGAGCAACCAAGAGACCCAGTACTTC. Translated: CASSRAGSNQETQYF.